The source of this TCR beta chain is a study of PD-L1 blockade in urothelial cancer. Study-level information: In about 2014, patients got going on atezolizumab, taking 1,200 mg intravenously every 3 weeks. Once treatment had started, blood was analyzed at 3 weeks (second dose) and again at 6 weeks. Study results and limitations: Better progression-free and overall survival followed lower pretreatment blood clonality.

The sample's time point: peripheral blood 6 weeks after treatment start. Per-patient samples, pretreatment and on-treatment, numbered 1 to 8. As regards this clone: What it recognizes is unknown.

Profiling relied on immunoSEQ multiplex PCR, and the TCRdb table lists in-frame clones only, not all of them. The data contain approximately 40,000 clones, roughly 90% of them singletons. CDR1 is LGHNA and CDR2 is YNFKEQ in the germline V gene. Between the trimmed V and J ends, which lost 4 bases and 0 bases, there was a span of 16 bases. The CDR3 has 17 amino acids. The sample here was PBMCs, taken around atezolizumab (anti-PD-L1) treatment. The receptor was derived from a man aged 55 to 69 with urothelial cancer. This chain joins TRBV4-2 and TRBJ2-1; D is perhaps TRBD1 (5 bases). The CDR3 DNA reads TGTGCCAGCAGCCCCCCGGCTGGTGGGGCCTCCTACAATGAGCAGTTCTTC. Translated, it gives CASSPPAGGASYNEQFF.